Below, 6 T cell receptor beta chains from the same sample are listed, as sequenced in a study of T-cell memory formation after mild COVID-19. TCRdb reprocessed the 5' RACE reads via MiXCR and lists one record per CDR3 protein. This sample has a few hundred thousand distinct CDR3 sequences; about 16% occur once, and the top ten carry 20% to 25%. Sequencing was performed on PBMCs or a T cell subset sorted from them (not recorded which). The origin of the receptors is a young man who had mild COVID-19 (a few samples of this study predate the infection). Cell type and time point are not known.

The rearrangement uses TRBV7-3 and TRBJ2-7; D remains unclear. Looked up from germline, CDR1 is SGHTA and CDR2 is FQGTGA. V was cut by 4 bases and J by 3 bases, with 10 bases left in between. This CDR3 region has 13 residues. CDR3 amino acids: CASSWTGGYEQYF. In DNA form, the CDR3 reads TGTGCCAGCAGCTGGACCGGTGGCTACGAGCAGTACTTC. The full variable domain, its missing parts supplied by reference TRBV7-3 and TRBJ2-7, is GAGVSQTPSNKVTEKGKYVELRCDPISGHTALYWYRQSLGQGPEFLIYFQGTGAADDSGLPNDRFFAVRPEGSVSTLKIQRTERGDSAVYLCASSWTGGYEQYFGPGTRLTVT.

The chain uses TRBV7-6 and TRBJ2-5; weak D call: TRBD2 (5 bases). The V end lost 5 bases, the J end lost 5 bases, and 15 bases lay between the germline ends. Germline assignment: CDR1 SGHVS and CDR2 FNYEAQ. This CDR3 spans 14 amino acids. CDR3 protein: CASSLGLPWETQYF. CDR3 bases: TGTGCCAGCAGCCTAGGACTGCCATGGGAGACCCAGTACTTC.

There are a few counts of this clonotype. The V call is TRBV23-1, the J call TRBJ2-1; D is possibly TRBD1 (6 bases). TRBV23-1 qualifies as an ORF whose function is uncertain. Trimming shortened V by 4 bases and J by 6 bases, and 10 bases separated the two germline ends. CDR3 length equals 13 residues. In DNA, the CDR3 is TGCGCCAGCAGTCCCCAACAGGGCAATGAGCAGTTCTTC. Protein: CASSPQQGNEQFF.

The chain links TRBV6-2 or TRBV6-3 to TRBJ2-1, with 12 bases matching TRBD2. This CDR3 is built from 16 residues. Germline V gene lookup returns CDR1 MNHEY and CDR2 SVGEGT. V was pared by 6 bases and J by 8 bases, with 11 bases of the junction left unmatched. This chain's CDR3 is CASRSTWTSGVYEQFF. The CDR3 DNA is TGTGCCAGCAGATCGACCTGGACTAGCGGGGTGTATGAGCAGTTCTTC.

At least ten counts were recorded for this clonotype. The chain is built from TRBV10-3 and TRBJ2-3, with 7 bases lining up with TRBD1. The CDR3 has 17 amino acids. Germline assignment: CDR1 ENHRY and CDR2 SYGVKD. V shed 0 bases and J 5 bases; nucleotides not matched to a gene: 11. The CDR3 loop is CAISESIGRGRRDTQYF. CDR3 coding DNA: TGTGCCATCAGTGAGTCGATAGGAAGGGGGCGGAGAGATACGCAGTATTTT.

This chain uses TRBV2 with TRBJ2-1; no reliable D call. The V gene lost 7 bases and the J gene lost 7 bases, with 5 bases spanning the gap. The germline V gene encodes CDR1 SNHLY and CDR2 FYNNEI. The CDR3 covers 10 residues. CDR3 DNA sequence: TGTGCCAGCATGAGGAATGAGCAGTTCTTC. Its protein product is CASMRNEQFF.